The 10 T cell receptor beta chains given below trace back to one sample, sequenced in a study of blood T cell repertoires in COVID-19. Repertoires were generated with immunoSEQ multiplex PCR, while TCRdb's copy carries only in-frame clones and drops some. The sample carries under 400,000 clones, around nine tenths recorded once. Input material: PBMCs or T cells enriched from blood (not recorded which). These receptors were taken from a woman in her thirties who had been exposed to COVID-19.

V is TRBV7-9 and J is TRBJ2-3; the match to TRBD2 covers 13 bases. The V and J ends lost 5 bases and 7 bases, in that order; junction bases with no gene match: 9. The germline V gene has CDR1 SEHNR and CDR2 FQNEAQ (reference sequence). The length of the CDR3 is 16 residues. CDR3 in amino acids: CASSRTLAGGPNTQYF. The DNA for the CDR3 is TGTGCCAGCAGCCGGACACTAGCGGGAGGGCCAAATACGCAGTATTTT.

The chain combines TRBV29-1 with TRBJ1-3; no reliable D call. The CDR3 covers 12 residues. V lost 3 bases, J lost 0 bases, and 3 bases lay in between. Germline loops: CDR1 SQVTM, CDR2 ANQGSEA. CDR3 region: CSVDSSGNTIYF. Written as DNA, the CDR3 is TGCAGCGTTGACAGCTCTGGAAACACCATATATTTT.

V gene TRBV2 combines with J gene TRBJ2-1, with 8 bases aligning to TRBD1. The CDR3 runs to 17 residues. J lost 7 bases, V lost 3 bases, and 14 bases had no gene match. Germline values: CDR1 SNHLY, CDR2 FYNNEI. This CDR3 reads CASSEFPIRGQGNEQFF. CDR3 DNA: TGTGCCAGCAGTGAGTTCCCCATCAGAGGACAGGGAAATGAGCAGTTCTTC.

This clone was counted a single time. One end of the junction varies from germline; a read error may be responsible. This chain uses TRBV28 with TRBJ2-7, with TRBD1 matching 8 bases. The CDR3 spans 11 residues. CDR1 MDHEN and CDR2 SYDVKM come from the germline V gene. In DNA, the CDR3 is TGTGCCAGCAGTTTCGGACAGGGTCCTTTCTTC. Protein product: CASSFGQGPFF.

The genes are TRBV3-1 (or the pseudogene TRBV3-2) and TRBJ2-7, with 9 bases identical to TRBD2. V was pared by 1 base and J by 4 bases, with 2 bases of the junction left unmatched. CDR3 length: 14 amino acids. Germline values: CDR1 LGHDT, CDR2 YNNKEL (reference sequence). The CDR3 nucleotides read TGTGCCAGCAGCCAAGGGCGGGGGGGTTACGAGCAGTACTTC. Translation: CASSQGRGGYEQYF.

This rearrangement joins TRBV6-5 to TRBJ1-1; the match to TRBD1 covers 7 bases. CDR1 is MNHEY and CDR2 is SVGAGI in the germline V gene. V lost 8 bases to trimming and J lost 1 base; unmatched junction nucleotides: 7. The CDR3 runs 14 residues. The CDR3 nucleotides are TGTGCCAGCCGCGAGGGACAGAAGAACACTGAAGCTTTCTTT. Its translation: CASREGQKNTEAFF.

The gene calls are TRBV3-1 (or the pseudogene TRBV3-2) and TRBJ1-3, with D perhaps TRBD1 (5 bases). This CDR3 region has 18 residues. Germline CDR1 reads LGHDT; CDR2 reads YNNKEL (reference sequence). V was pared by 4 bases and J by 0 bases, with 19 bases between. CDR3 region: CASSPWGRRLSSGNTIYF. In DNA form, the CDR3 reads TGTGCCAGCAGCCCTTGGGGCAGACGACTTAGCTCTGGAAACACCATATATTTT.

The chain recombines TRBV5-5 with TRBJ1-1, with 7 bases that match TRBD1. This CDR3 is built from 14 residues. Looked up from germline, CDR1 is SGHKS and CDR2 is YYEKEE (reference sequence). V lost 2 bases, J lost 3 bases, and 4 bases stayed unmatched. The chain's CDR3 is CASSLRRGHTEAFF. The CDR3 bases are TGTGCCAGCAGCTTACGAAGGGGGCACACTGAAGCTTTCTTT. The full variable domain, rest sourced from reference TRBV5-5 and TRBJ1-1, is DAGVTQSPTHLIKTRGQQVTLRCSPISGHKSVSWYQQVLGQGPQFIFQYYEKEERGRGNFPDRFSARQFPNYSSELNVNALLLGDSALYLCASSLRRGHTEAFFGQGTRLTVV.

The chain combines TRBV7-3 with TRBJ2-1, with 10 bases aligning to TRBD2. The CDR3 length is 15 residues. The V and J ends lost 2 bases and 10 bases, in that order; junction bases with no gene match: 8. The V gene's germline CDR1 is SGHTA and CDR2 FQGTGA. The CDR3 DNA sequence: TGTGCCAGCAGCTTAGAGGGGATTAGCGGGAGGGAGCAGTTCTTC. As protein: CASSLEGISGREQFF.

The CDR3 here is CASSQPDRDKSNEQFF. DNA of the CDR3: TGCGCCAGCAGCCAGCCGGACAGGGACAAGAGCAATGAGCAGTTCTTC. V gene TRBV4-1 combines with J gene TRBJ2-1, with TRBD1 identical over 8 bases. Germline V CDR1 and CDR2: MGHRA, YSYEKL. The CDR3 runs 16 residues. Losses at the gene ends were 3 bases for V and 6 bases for J; bases not matched to a gene: 10.